Listed here are 25 T cell receptor beta chains from one sample, sequenced in a study of blood T cells in healthy people across ages. Then a second PCR, running about 7 to 11 cycles, was carried out with a sample-barcoded 5' primer and a J-beta primer mix. TCRdb independently ran MiXCR on the 5' RACE reads; one entry per CDR3 protein. Of fewer than 1 million distinct CDR3 sequences in the sample, under 45% were seen once. Sample: blood. The receptors originated from a man between 60 and 75 years old in good health.

V is TRBV7-9 and J is TRBJ1-1; 7 nucleotides match TRBD1. J was trimmed by 1 base and V by 7 bases; bases with no gene match: 6. The CDR3 has 14 residues. Looked up from germline, CDR1 is SEHNR and CDR2 is FQNEAQ (reference sequence). CDR3 coding DNA: TGTGCCAGCACCCCCGGGACAGCGAACACTGAAGCTTTCTTT. As protein: CASTPGTANTEAFF.

This clonotype was seen only once. The V call is TRBV5-1, the J call TRBJ2-2; D call uncertain. This CDR3 has 15 residues. Germline loops: CDR1 SGHRS, CDR2 YFSETQ. Trimming shortened V by 0 bases and J by 7 bases, and 13 bases separated the two germline ends. Here the CDR3 reads CASSLAGLEVGELFF. The CDR3 coding sequence is TGCGCCAGCAGCTTGGCCGGTCTTGAGGTCGGGGAGCTGTTTTTT.

The chain has TRBV13 and TRBJ1-2; D is ambiguous. Germline CDR1 PRHDT, CDR2 FYEKMQ (reference sequence). CDR3 length: 13 residues. Trimming removed 8 bases at V and 8 bases at J, with 18 bases between. The CDR3 DNA reads TGTGCCAGCTGTGCAGCAGGCCCGCGAGGCTACACCTTC. Translating gives CASCAAGPRGYTF.

The chain links TRBV11-2 to TRBJ2-7; D might be TRBD1 or TRBD2, each matching 5 bases. Judging by the DNA end, TRBJ2-5 fits better; the J call may be wrong. CDR3 size: 14 residues. Germline lookup yields CDR1 SGHAT and CDR2 FQNNGV. The CDR3 bases are TGTGCCAGCAGCGCGAACAGGAGGAGGGAGACCCAGTACTTC. Its protein is CASSANRRRETQYF.

The gene calls are TRBV12-3 or TRBV12-4 and TRBJ2-1, with 7 nucleotides matching TRBD1. This CDR3 is built from 13 residues. J gave up 9 bases and V 5 bases, and 7 bases lay outside the gene matches. The CDR3 sequence is CASSPLQGTEQFF. CDR3 DNA sequence: TGTGCCAGCAGTCCATTACAGGGGACTGAGCAGTTCTTC.

J is TRBJ2-2 and V is TRBV7-9, with D hard to call. Between the trimmed V and J ends, which lost 1 base and 6 bases, there was a span of 9 bases. CDR1 and CDR2 (germline): SEHNR, FQNEAQ (reference sequence). The CDR3 contains 14 residues. CDR3 sequence: CASSLGAAAGELFF. The CDR3 nucleotides are TGTGCCAGCAGCTTAGGAGCAGCAGCCGGGGAGCTGTTTTTT.

The chain links TRBV6-2 or TRBV6-3 to TRBJ2-7; TRBD2 aligns across 8 bases. The V and J ends lost 8 bases and 2 bases, in that order; junction bases with no gene match: 8. The V gene's germline CDR1 is MNHEY and CDR2 SVGEGT. The CDR3 is 14 amino acids. CDR3 loop: CASGRLATAYEQYF. The CDR3 DNA reads TGTGCCAGCGGAAGACTAGCGACAGCCTACGAGCAGTACTTC.

This clonotype has more than one count but fewer than ten. The CDR3 region has the DNA TGTGCCAGCTCCCTAGCGCGAGTTGAAGCTTTCTTT. Amino acid sequence: CASSLARVEAFF. The chain has TRBV18 and TRBJ1-1; D gene ambiguous. CDR1 KGHSH and CDR2 LQKENI come from the germline V gene. The CDR3 extends over 12 amino acids. Trimming cost V 6 bases and J 7 bases, with 12 bases left between them. The whole variable domain, remainder taken from reference TRBV18 and TRBJ1-1, is NAGVMQNPRHLVRRRGQEARLRCSPMKGHSHVYWYRQLPEEGLKFMVYLQKENIIDESGMPKERFSAEFPKEGPSILRIQQVVRGDSAAYFCASSLARVEAFFGQGTRLTVV.

CDR3 loop: CASSTDRGGNTEAFF. The CDR3 nucleotides are TGTGCCAGCAGCACCGACAGGGGGGGTAACACTGAAGCTTTCTTT. The chain carries TRBV7-2 and TRBJ1-1, with 9 positions matching TRBD1. V trimming: 5 bases; J trimming: 2 bases; junction bases outside the gene matches: 6. Germline V lookup: CDR1 SGHTA, CDR2 FQGNSA. CDR3 length equals 15 residues. Full variable domain (rest looked up from reference TRBV7-2 and TRBJ1-1): GAGVSQSPSNKVTEKGKDVELRCDPISGHTALYWYRQSLGQGLEFLIYFQGNSAPDKSGLPSDRFSAERTGGSVSTLTIQRTQQEDSAVYLCASSTDRGGNTEAFFGQGTRLTVV.

This clonotype has a handful of counts. The V call is TRBV7-2, the J call TRBJ2-1, with D possibly being TRBD1 (5 bases). Germline V CDR1 and CDR2: SGHTA, FQGNSA. Trimming pared 6 bases from V and 0 bases from J, leaving 12 bases between. CDR3 length: 15 amino acids. In DNA form, the CDR3 reads TGTGCCAGCAGAAGGGGTCGTAGCTCCTACAATGAGCAGTTCTTC. Translating gives CASRRGRSSYNEQFF.

This clonotype was picked up a small number of times. This chain links TRBV4-3 with TRBJ2-1; 11 bases fit TRBD2. Per the germline V gene, CDR1 is LGHNA and CDR2 is YSLEER. Trimming removed 0 bases from V and 6 bases from J; junction bases left unmatched: 7. The CDR3 spans 17 residues. The CDR3 protein is CASSQDQTSGGPNEQFF. The CDR3 DNA is TGCGCCAGCAGCCAAGATCAAACTAGCGGGGGCCCCAATGAGCAGTTCTTC.

The J gene is TRBJ1-5, the V gene TRBV27; no clear D gene. V lost 6 bases and J 4 bases, leaving 19 bases between the germline ends. CDR3 length equals 16 residues. CDR1 and CDR2 (germline): MNHEY, SMNVEV (reference sequence). Here the CDR3 DNA reads TGTGCCAGCAGCTCCCGGGCCCCGAGCCAGAATCAGCCCCAGCATTTT. Translated, it gives CASSSRAPSQNQPQHF.

This clonotype was seen a few times. V usage is TRBV20-1 and J usage is TRBJ2-1, with TRBD2 as a possible D gene (6 bases). The CDR3 spans 15 residues. V was trimmed by 4 bases and J by 2 bases, leaving 15 bases between them. The germline CDR1 and CDR2 sequences are DFQATT and SNEGSKA (reference sequence). CDR3 amino acids: CSAKEFGGTYNEQFF. CDR3 nucleotides: TGCAGTGCTAAAGAGTTTGGGGGGACCTACAATGAGCAGTTCTTC.

Written as DNA, the CDR3 is TGTGCCAGCAGTGGATTCGGACAGAACTACGCCTTCAATGAGCAGTTCTTC. This encodes CASSGFGQNYAFNEQFF. The V and J genes are TRBV2 and TRBJ2-1; D is perhaps TRBD1 (6 bases). The CDR3 length is 17 residues. Per germline, CDR1 SNHLY and CDR2 FYNNEI. Trimming stripped 4 bases from V and 6 bases from J, with 22 bases between.

This clonotype was found a few times. This sequence joins TRBV7-9 and TRBJ2-7, with 11 bases lining up with TRBD1. CDR1 SEHNR and CDR2 FQNEAQ come from the germline V gene (reference sequence). V trimming: 5 bases; J trimming: 4 bases; junction bases outside the gene matches: 13. The CDR3 has 17 amino acids. The CDR3 DNA reads as TGTGCCAGCAGCCCCAAATTAACCGGGGACAGGGGGTACGAGCAGTACTTC. This encodes CASSPKLTGDRGYEQYF. Drawing the rest from reference TRBV7-9 and TRBJ2-7, the complete variable domain is DTGVSQNPRHKITKRGQNVTFRCDPISEHNRLYWYRQTLGQGPEFLTYFQNEAQLEKSRLLSDRFSAERPKGSFSTLEIQRTEQGDSAMYLCASSPKLTGDRGYEQYFGPGTRLTVT.

This chain joins TRBV7-3 and TRBJ2-2, with 9 bases that match TRBD2. Germline-derived CDR1 and CDR2 are SGHTA and FQGTGA. V was clipped by 2 bases and J by 4 bases; unmatched bases: 14. The CDR3 length is 19 residues. The CDR3 region has the DNA TGTGCCAGCAGCTTACTCCCCCCCGTAGCGGGGGTTGCCACCGGGGAGCTGTTTTTT. Protein: CASSLLPPVAGVATGELFF. The full variable domain, its missing parts supplied by reference TRBV7-3 and TRBJ2-2, is GAGVSQTPSNKVTEKGKYVELRCDPISGHTALYWYRQSLGQGPEFLIYFQGTGAADDSGLPNDRFFAVRPEGSVSTLKIQRTERGDSAVYLCASSLLPPVAGVATGELFFGEGSRLTVL.

V is TRBV7-2 and J is TRBJ2-3; D uncertain. The CDR3 is made up of 13 amino acids. CDR1 is SGHTA and CDR2 is FQGNSA in the germline V gene. V shed 5 bases and J shed 4 bases, with 10 bases lying between them. DNA of the CDR3: TGTGCCAGCAGCCCACGAAGTCCAGATACGCAGTATTTT. As protein: CASSPRSPDTQYF.

The V and J genes are TRBV29-1 and TRBJ1-3, with D uncertain. Germline assignment: CDR1 SQVTM and CDR2 ANQGSEA. With 4 bases removed from V and 4 bases from J, the gap between germline ends came to 8 bases. CDR3 length equals 12 residues. CDR3 amino acids: CSVVSPGNTIYF. The CDR3 DNA is TGCAGCGTTGTATCCCCGGGAAACACCATATATTTT.

A word on this clonotype: The junction differs from germline at one of its ends, possibly a read error. This chain uses TRBV3-1 with TRBJ2-1; D gene ambiguous. The CDR3 contains 17 residues. Germline lookup yields CDR1 LGHDT and CDR2 YNNKEL (reference sequence). In nucleotides, the CDR3 is TGTGCCTGCAGCCAAGATTCGGGCTGGGTCCCGACCAATGAGCAGTTCTTC. This gives the protein CACSQDSGWVPTNEQFF.

V usage is TRBV6-1 and J usage is TRBJ2-7, with TRBD1 identical over 9 bases. Trimming took 4 bases from V and 2 from J; bases not matched to a gene: 15. Germline CDR1 is MNHNS and CDR2 is SASEGT. The CDR3 spans 18 residues. This CDR3 reads CASSAPGQGLSGTYEQYF. The DNA for the CDR3 is TGTGCCAGCAGTGCCCCGGGACAGGGATTATCCGGTACCTACGAGCAGTACTTC.

This clonotype was recorded a few times. This chain connects TRBV6-6 to TRBJ1-4, with D maybe TRBD1 (5 bases). This CDR3 is built from 13 residues. Germline CDR1 and CDR2: MNHNY and SVGAGI (reference sequence). V lost 7 bases and J lost 2, with 8 bases in between. The CDR3 is CASTRATNEKLFF. The DNA of the CDR3 is TGTGCCAGCACCAGGGCCACTAATGAAAAACTGTTTTTT.

The chain couples TRBV28 to TRBJ2-4; D is perhaps TRBD1 (5 bases). The J call may not be correct, given that the DNA end is closer to TRBJ2-7. The CDR3 sequence is 13 residues long. Germline-derived CDR1 and CDR2 are MDHEN and SYDVKM. The CDR3 sequence: CASSSRAAYEQYF. The CDR3 nucleotides are TGTGCCAGCAGTTCCAGGGCCGCCTACGAGCAGTACTTC.

With respect to this clonotype: A clone one base away is much larger, so this may be a read error. V and J are TRBV7-2 and TRBJ2-5; 10 bases match TRBD2. This CDR3 is built from 15 residues. The ends lost 4 bases at V and 0 bases at J; junction bases unmatched: 2. Germline-derived CDR1 and CDR2 are SGHTA and FQGNSA. The CDR3 protein is CASSCSGGYQETQYF. As DNA, the CDR3 is TGTGCCAGCAGCTGTAGCGGGGGGTACCAAGAGACCCAGTACTTC. Variable domain in full (rest from reference TRBV7-2 and TRBJ2-5): GAGVSQSPSNKVTEKGKDVELRCDPISGHTALYWYRQSLGQGLEFLIYFQGNSAPDKSGLPSDRFSAERTGGSVSTLTIQRTQQEDSAVYLCASSCSGGYQETQYFGPGTRLLVL.

The rearrangement joins TRBV7-8 to TRBJ1-6, with TRBD1 matching 8 bases. The CDR3 is 19 residues long. The junction had 11 bases not matched to a gene; V was cut back by 2 bases and J by 2 bases. The germline CDR1 and CDR2 sequences are SGHVS and FQNEAQ. CDR3 in amino acids: CASSLRKGQGPTYNSPLHF. The CDR3 DNA reads as TGTGCCAGCAGCTTACGAAAAGGACAGGGTCCGACCTATAATTCACCCCTCCACTTT.

This chain links TRBV18 with TRBJ2-5, with D uncertain. V lost 3 bases, J lost 0 bases, and 11 bases lay in between. CDR1 and CDR2 (germline): KGHSH, LQKENI. The CDR3 runs to 15 residues. The CDR3 DNA is TGTGCCAGCTCACCTGGTAGGTCGAACCAAGAGACCCAGTACTTC. Its protein is CASSPGRSNQETQYF.